This note documents a single T cell receptor beta chain sequence. Its antigen target is currently unknown. For every CD8+ T cell subset, 300,000 cells were flow-sorted straight into RLT lysis buffer, and each subset was sorted in triplicate. To exclude memory contaminants, naive CD8+ T cells were stringently defined as CD45RO-CCR7+CD27+CD95-. Using standard density gradient centrifugation, peripheral blood mononuclear cells were isolated from buffy coats. Naive CXCR3-negative and CXCR3-positive CD8+ T cells were flow-sorted on a FACSAria III. Total RNA was extracted from sorted cells using an RNeasy Mini Kit. For sequencing, a NextSeq 550 was employed. The Human TCR Profiling Kit (MiLaboratory) was used to make UMI-labeled 5' RACE TRB cDNA libraries. cDNA synthesis used the entire amount of extracted RNA, and PCR amplification then used the entire amount of cDNA produced. Libraries were prepared in parallel with an identical number of PCR cycles. The authors' analysis ran thus. About 50,000 +/- 10,000 unique UMI-labeled TRB cDNA molecules per library were extracted with MIGEC and MiXCR, with at least two reads per UMI required. On average, roughly 40,000 +/- 10,000 functional in-frame TRB CDR3 nucleotide clonotypes lacking stop codons were found per library. After each sample was downsampled to 5000 UMI-labeled TRB molecules, VDJtools was used to calculate diversity metrics such as normalized Shannon-Wiener and Chao1. VDJtools was used to calculate clonotype-size-weighted physicochemical properties of the central five CDR3 residues, namely interaction energy, strength, volume and Kidera factor 4. Through TCRdb reprocessing, the reads give one entry per CDR3 protein sequence; DNA is omitted. The V and J calls and clone size come from TCRdb's table, not from the authors' own analysis. The table kept for this sample lists about 150,000 distinct CDR3 sequences. In total, the top ten clones hold 0.45% to 0.6% of the sample.

The data originate from a study of CXCR3-negative and CXCR3-positive naive CD8 T cells (dated by TCRdb to about 2019). Turning to the overall study: In total, 120 million to 150 million TRB reads were obtained, which works out to roughly 1.5 +/- 0.3 million reads per library. Diversity and physicochemical repertoire analyses covered 10 to 11 donors pooled from two independent experiments. The TRBV-TRBJ cluster analysis covered naive subsets from roughly 5 donors and memory cells from 3 donors.

What the study reported, not specific to this receptor: Because surface CD5, which has been linked to self-reactivity in mice, was comparable between naive subsets, TCR interaction strength was also inferred from TRB CDR3 physicochemical properties. Freshly isolated PBMCs were used for most assays because CXCR3 expression partially decreased after cryopreservation. Both naive subsets had comparably high repertoire diversity, while memory CD8+ T cells had much lower repertoire diversity. Similar TRBV-TRBJ usage was shown by naive CXCR3-negative and CXCR3-positive cells from the same donor, whereas distinct patterns were shown by memory cells. TRB CDR3s from CXCR3-positive naive cells showed higher hydrophobicity (lower Kidera factor 4), lower energy, and higher strength and volume indices than CXCR3-negative naive cells.

The germline V gene encodes CDR1 ENHRY and CDR2 SYGVKD. The CDR3, cysteine through phenylalanine, is 14 amino acids long. No DNA has been recorded. The TCR sequence derives from a human donor in good health. Some clones in this sample may be carry-over from other donors' samples. The sequencing sample was made of naive CXCR3+ CD8+ T cells from blood. Read against the paper, the sample's cell subset or site label means: CD45RO-CCR7+CD27+CD95- naive CD8+ T cells expressing CXCR3 (TNR3+). The chain is made from TRBV10-3 and TRBJ2-7. The CDR3 region reads CAISDEADRYEQYF.